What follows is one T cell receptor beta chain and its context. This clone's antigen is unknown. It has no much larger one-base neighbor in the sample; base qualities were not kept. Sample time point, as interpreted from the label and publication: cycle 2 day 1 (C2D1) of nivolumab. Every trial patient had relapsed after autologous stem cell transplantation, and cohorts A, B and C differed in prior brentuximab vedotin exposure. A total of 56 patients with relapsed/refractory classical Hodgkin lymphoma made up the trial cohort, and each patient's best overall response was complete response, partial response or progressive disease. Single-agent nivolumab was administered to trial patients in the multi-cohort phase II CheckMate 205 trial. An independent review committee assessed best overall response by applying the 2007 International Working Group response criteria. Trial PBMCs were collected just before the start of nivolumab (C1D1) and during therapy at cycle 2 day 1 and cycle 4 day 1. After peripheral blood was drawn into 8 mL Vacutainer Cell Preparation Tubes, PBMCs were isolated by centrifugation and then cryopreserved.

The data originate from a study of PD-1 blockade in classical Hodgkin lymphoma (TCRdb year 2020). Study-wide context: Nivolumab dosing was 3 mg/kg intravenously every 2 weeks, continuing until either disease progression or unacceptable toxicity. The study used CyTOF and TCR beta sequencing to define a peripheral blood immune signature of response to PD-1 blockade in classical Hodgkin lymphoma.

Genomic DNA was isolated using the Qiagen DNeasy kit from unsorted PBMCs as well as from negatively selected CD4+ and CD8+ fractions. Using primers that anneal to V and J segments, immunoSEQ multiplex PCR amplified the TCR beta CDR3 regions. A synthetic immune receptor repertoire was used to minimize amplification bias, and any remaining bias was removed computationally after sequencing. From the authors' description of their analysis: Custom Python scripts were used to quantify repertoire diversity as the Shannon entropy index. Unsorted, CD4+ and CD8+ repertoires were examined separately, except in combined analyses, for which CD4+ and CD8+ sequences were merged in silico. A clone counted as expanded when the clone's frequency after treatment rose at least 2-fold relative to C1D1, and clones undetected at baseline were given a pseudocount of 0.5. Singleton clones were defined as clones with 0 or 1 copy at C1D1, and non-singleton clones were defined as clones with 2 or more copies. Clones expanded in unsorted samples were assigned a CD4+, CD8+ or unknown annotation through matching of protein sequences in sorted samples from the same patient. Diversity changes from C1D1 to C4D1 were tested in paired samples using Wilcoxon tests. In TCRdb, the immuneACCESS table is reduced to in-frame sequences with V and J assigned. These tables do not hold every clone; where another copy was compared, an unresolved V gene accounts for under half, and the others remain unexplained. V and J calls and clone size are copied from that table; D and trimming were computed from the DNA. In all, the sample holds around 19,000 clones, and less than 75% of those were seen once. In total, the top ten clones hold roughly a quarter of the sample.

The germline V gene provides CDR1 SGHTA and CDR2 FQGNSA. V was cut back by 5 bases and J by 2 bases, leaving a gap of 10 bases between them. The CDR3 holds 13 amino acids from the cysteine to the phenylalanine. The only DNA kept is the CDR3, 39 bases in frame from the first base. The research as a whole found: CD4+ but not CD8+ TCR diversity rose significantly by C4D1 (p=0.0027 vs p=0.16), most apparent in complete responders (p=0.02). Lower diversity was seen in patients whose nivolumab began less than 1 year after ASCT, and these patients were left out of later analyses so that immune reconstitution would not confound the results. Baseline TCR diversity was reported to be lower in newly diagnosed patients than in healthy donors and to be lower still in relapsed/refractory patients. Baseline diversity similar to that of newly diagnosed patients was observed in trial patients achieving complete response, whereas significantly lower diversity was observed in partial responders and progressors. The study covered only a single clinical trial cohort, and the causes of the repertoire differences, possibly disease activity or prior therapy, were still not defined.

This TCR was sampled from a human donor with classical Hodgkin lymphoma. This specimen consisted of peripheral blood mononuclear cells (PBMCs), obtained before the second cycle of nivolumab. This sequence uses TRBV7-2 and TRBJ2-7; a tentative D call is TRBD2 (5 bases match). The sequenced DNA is TGTGCCAGCAGCCCCCCGGGGACCTACGAGCAGTACTTC. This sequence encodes CASSPPGTYEQYF.